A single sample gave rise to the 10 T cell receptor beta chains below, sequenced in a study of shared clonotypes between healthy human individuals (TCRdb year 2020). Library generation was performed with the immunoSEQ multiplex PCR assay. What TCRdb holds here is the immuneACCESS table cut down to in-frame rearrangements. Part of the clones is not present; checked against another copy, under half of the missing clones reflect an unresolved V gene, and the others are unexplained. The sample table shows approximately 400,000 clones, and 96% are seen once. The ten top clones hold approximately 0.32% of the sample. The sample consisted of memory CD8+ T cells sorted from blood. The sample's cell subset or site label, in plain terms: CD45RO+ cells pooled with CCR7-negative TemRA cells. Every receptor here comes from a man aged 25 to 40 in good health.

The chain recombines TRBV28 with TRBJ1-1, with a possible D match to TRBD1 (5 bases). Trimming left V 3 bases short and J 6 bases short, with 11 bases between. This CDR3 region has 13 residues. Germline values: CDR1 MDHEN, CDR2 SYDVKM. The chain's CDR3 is CASSFQGRAEAFF. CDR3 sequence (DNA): TGTGCCAGCAGTTTCCAGGGCAGGGCTGAAGCTTTCTTT.

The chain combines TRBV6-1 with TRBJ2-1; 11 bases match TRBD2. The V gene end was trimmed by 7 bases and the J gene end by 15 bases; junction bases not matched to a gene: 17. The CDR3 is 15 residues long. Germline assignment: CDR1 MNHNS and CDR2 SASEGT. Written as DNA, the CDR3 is TGTGCCAGCACCGAAGTACTGGCTAGCGGGAGGTATCCGTTCTTC. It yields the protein CASTEVLASGRYPFF.

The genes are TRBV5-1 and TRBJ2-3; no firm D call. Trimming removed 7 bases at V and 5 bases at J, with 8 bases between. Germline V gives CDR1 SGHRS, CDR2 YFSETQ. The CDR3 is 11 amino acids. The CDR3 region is CASATKDTQYF. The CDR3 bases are TGCGCCAGCGCTACAAAAGATACGCAGTATTTT.

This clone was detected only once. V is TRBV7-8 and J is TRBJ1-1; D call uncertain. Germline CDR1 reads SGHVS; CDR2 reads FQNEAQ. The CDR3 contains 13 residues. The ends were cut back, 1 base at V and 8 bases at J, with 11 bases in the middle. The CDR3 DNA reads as TGTGCCAGCAGCTTAGGTATTGAATTAGAAGCTTTCTTT. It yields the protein CASSLGIELEAFF. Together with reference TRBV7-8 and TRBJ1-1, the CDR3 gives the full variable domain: GAGVSQSPRYKVAKRGQDVALRCDPISGHVSLFWYQQALGQGPEFLTYFQNEAQLDKSGLPSDRFFAERPEGSVSTLKIQRTQQEDSAVYLCASSLGIELEAFFGQGTRLTVV.

The CDR3 nucleotides read TGTGCCAGCAGTGAAATTAAACAGACCGCCGGGAAAGCTTTCTTT. Its translation is CASSEIKQTAGKAFF. This sequence joins TRBV25-1 and TRBJ1-1; D unclear. V was shortened by 2 bases and J by 9 bases, with 19 bases between the two germline ends. Per the germline V gene, CDR1 is MGHDK and CDR2 is SYGVNS. The CDR3 length is 15 residues.

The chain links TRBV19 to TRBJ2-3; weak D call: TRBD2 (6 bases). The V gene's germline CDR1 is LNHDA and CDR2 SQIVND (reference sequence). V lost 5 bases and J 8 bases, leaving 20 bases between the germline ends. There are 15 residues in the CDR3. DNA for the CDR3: TGTGCCAGTAGTTGGGGGGACTCGAGAATGGGTACGCAGTATTTT. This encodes CASSWGDSRMGTQYF.

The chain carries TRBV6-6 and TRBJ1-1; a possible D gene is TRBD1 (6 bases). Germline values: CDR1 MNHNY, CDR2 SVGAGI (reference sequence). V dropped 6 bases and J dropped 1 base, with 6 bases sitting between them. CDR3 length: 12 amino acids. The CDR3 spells CASRQGNTEAFF. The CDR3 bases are TGTGCCAGCAGACAGGGGAACACTGAAGCTTTCTTT.

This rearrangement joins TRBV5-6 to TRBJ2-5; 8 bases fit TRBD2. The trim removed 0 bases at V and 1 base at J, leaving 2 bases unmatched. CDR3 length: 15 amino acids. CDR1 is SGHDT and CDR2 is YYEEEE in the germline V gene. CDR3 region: CASSLAGTSQETQYF. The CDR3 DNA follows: TGTGCCAGCAGCTTGGCCGGGACTAGCCAAGAGACCCAGTACTTC.

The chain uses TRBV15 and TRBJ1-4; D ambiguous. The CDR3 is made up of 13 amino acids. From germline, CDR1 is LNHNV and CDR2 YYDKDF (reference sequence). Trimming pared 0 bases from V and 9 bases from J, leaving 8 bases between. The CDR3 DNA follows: TGTGCCACCAGCAGAGAATCCGGGAAAAAACTGTTTTTT. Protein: CATSRESGKKLFF. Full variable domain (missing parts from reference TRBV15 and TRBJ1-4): DAMVIQNPRYQVTQFGKPVTLSCSQTLNHNVMYWYQQKSSQAPKLLFHYYDKDFNNEADTPDNFQSRRPNTSFCFLDIRSPGLGDTAMYLCATSRESGKKLFFGSGTQLSVL.

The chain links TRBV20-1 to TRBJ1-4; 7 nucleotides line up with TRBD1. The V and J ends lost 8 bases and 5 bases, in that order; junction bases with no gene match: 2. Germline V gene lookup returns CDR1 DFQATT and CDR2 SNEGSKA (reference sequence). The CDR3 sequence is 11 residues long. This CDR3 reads CSPTGNEKLFF. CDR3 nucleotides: TGCAGTCCGACAGGGAATGAAAAACTGTTTTTT.